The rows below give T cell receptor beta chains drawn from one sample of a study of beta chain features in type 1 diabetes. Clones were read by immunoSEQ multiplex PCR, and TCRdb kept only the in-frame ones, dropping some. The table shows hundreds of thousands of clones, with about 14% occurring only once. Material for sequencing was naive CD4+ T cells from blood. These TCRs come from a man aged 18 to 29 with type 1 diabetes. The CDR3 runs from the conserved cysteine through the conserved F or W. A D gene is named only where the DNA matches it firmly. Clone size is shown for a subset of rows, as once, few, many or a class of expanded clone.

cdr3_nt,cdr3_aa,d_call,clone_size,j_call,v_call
TGTGCCAGCTCACCAACGACAATACAAGAGACCCAGTACTTC,CASSPTTIQETQYF,NA,NA,TRBJ2-5,TRBV18
TGTGCCACCAGCTTAATGGGAGAGAACACTGAAGCTTTCTTT,CATSLMGENTEAFF,NA,NA,TRBJ1-1,TRBV15
TGCGCCAGCAGCCGGGACGGACTAGCGGGAGAGACCCAGTACTTC,CASSRDGLAGETQYF,TRBD2,few,TRBJ2-5,TRBV5-1
TGCGCCAGCAGCACGGGACAGGGAGATTACTATGGCTACACCTTC,CASSTGQGDYYGYTF,TRBD1,NA,TRBJ1-2,TRBV5-1
TGCGCCAGCAGCCCCTTGGGGGAATCTAACTATGGCTACACCTTC,CASSPLGESNYGYTF,NA,few,TRBJ1-2,TRBV4-3
TGTGCCTGGAGTCTCCAAGGGGGGGGTTCACCCCTCCACTTT,CAWSLQGGGSPLHF,NA,few,TRBJ1-6,TRBV30
TGTGCCAGCAGCCAACAGGGGCGAGATGGCTACACCTTC,CASSQQGRDGYTF,NA,few,TRBJ1-2,TRBV14
TGTGCCAGCAGCGCCCACCCACAACACACAGATACGCAGTATTTT,CASSAHPQHTDTQYF,NA,NA,TRBJ2-3,TRBV9
TGTGCCAGCAGTATTACAGGGGGCCGGCAGCCCCAGCATTTT,CASSITGGRQPQHF,TRBD1,NA,TRBJ1-5,TRBV27
TGTGCCAGCAGCTTAGGGACTAGCGAGGATACGCAGTATTTT,CASSLGTSEDTQYF,TRBD2,few,TRBJ2-3,TRBV7-9
TGTGCCAGCAGCGCCACTTACAATGAGCAGTTCTTC,CASSATYNEQFF,NA,few,TRBJ2-1,TRBV7-3
TGCGCCAGCAGCCATAATGGGGAGCAGTTCTTC,CASSHNGEQFF,NA,NA,TRBJ2-1,TRBV4-1
TGTGCCAGCAGCTTAGGTCAGGATCAGCCCCAGCATTTT,CASSLGQDQPQHF,NA,few,TRBJ1-5,TRBV11-2
TGTGCCAGCAGTTTGGCGGGACAGGGGGCAGAAAAACTGTTTTTT,CASSLAGQGAEKLFF,TRBD1,few,TRBJ1-4,TRBV28
TGTGCCAGCAGCCACGGGACTCTCACAGATACGCAGTATTTT,CASSHGTLTDTQYF,NA,few,TRBJ2-3,TRBV11-2
TGCGCCAGCAGCCCGGACCGGGCGAGCCGCAATGAGCAGTTCTTC,CASSPDRASRNEQFF,NA,NA,TRBJ2-1,TRBV5-1
TGTGCCAGCAGCTTAAGGGGAACTCCGGGAAGCTCTGGAAACACCATATATTTT,CASSLRGTPGSSGNTIYF,NA,NA,TRBJ1-3,TRBV7-6
TGTGCCAGCTCACCACCCGGGGGTCTGAATAATTCACCCCTCCACTTT,CASSPPGGLNNSPLHF,NA,few,TRBJ1-6,TRBV18
TGCGCCAGCAGGCTTCAGGGGGCCTCGAACAATGAGCAGTTCTTC,CASRLQGASNNEQFF,TRBD1,NA,TRBJ2-1,TRBV5-1
TGTGCCACCATTGACAGGGTCGGAAATGAGCAGTTCTTC,CATIDRVGNEQFF,TRBD1,few,TRBJ2-1,TRBV10-3
TGTGCCAGCAGCAAACTTACAGGGTCGCTCGTTGAGCAGTTCTTC,CASSKLTGSLVEQFF,NA,NA,TRBJ2-1,TRBV4-2
TGTGCCAGCAGCCGAAACAGGGGCTACACTGAAGCTTTCTTT,CASSRNRGYTEAFF,TRBD1,few,TRBJ1-1,TRBV14
TGTGCCTGGAGTCCAGGGGTTGCGGTCACTGAAGCTTTCTTT,CAWSPGVAVTEAFF,NA,few,TRBJ1-1,TRBV30
TGTGCCAGCAGCTTAGACTCAGATACGCAGTATTTT,CASSLDSDTQYF,NA,NA,TRBJ2-3,TRBV7-2
TGTGCCAGCACCGGACAGGGGGCAAACTCTGGAAACACCATATATTTT,CASTGQGANSGNTIYF,TRBD1,NA,TRBJ1-3,TRBV2
TGTGCCAGCAGCGGGACTGCGGTCTATGGCTACACCTTC,CASSGTAVYGYTF,NA,NA,TRBJ1-2,TRBV25-1
TGCAGCGTTACAAGAAGGGACCCGGCGGGTTGGAACACTGAAGCTTTCTTT,CSVTRRDPAGWNTEAFF,NA,NA,TRBJ1-1,TRBV29-1
TGTGCTAGTGGTTTGGTCCCGACAGAAGCTTTCTTT,CASGLVPTEAFF,NA,NA,TRBJ1-1,TRBV12-5
TGCAGCGTTGAAAGGGCGGGAGAGACCCAGTACTTC,CSVERAGETQYF,NA,few,TRBJ2-5,TRBV29-1
TGTGCCAGCTCATCACCGGACAGGGGTCCCTACAATGAGCAGTTCTTC,CASSSPDRGPYNEQFF,TRBD1,few,TRBJ2-1,TRBV18
TGTGCCAGCAAAAGGGAGGGCGAGCAGTACTTC,CASKREGEQYF,TRBD2,once,TRBJ2-7,TRBV28
TGTGCCATCAGTGAGAGGGACGCTGGCTATGGCTACACCTTC,CAISERDAGYGYTF,NA,few,TRBJ1-2,TRBV10-3
TGTGCCAGCAGCTCTCGGACAGTCCTGAACACTGAAGCTTTCTTT,CASSSRTVLNTEAFF,NA,NA,TRBJ1-1,TRBV9
TGTGCCAGCAGCGACCCCGGACAGGGGAATAATTCACCCCTCCACTTT,CASSDPGQGNNSPLHF,TRBD1,NA,TRBJ1-6,TRBV7-9
TGTGCCAGCAGCCGGGACAGTATACTCGGGAACACCTTC,CASSRDSILGNTF,TRBD1,NA,TRBJ1-2,TRBV7-2
TGTGCCAGCAGCGCGGGCGTACGGGGGGCGCGCCAAGAGACCCAGTACTTC,CASSAGVRGARQETQYF,NA,NA,TRBJ2-5,TRBV5-4
TGTGCTAGTGGCCCGGGACTAGACAGAGATACGCAGTATTTT,CASGPGLDRDTQYF,TRBD2,few,TRBJ2-3,TRBV12-5
TGTGCCAGCAGTGAGCATCAGAACACTGAAGCTTTCTTT,CASSEHQNTEAFF,NA,NA,TRBJ1-1,TRBV6-1
TGTGCCAGCAGCTTGGCTCGGAGCGGGGGGCCTGCGGAGACCCAGTACTTC,CASSLARSGGPAETQYF,TRBD2,few,TRBJ2-5,TRBV5-4
TGTGCTAGTGGTCGGGGACTAGCGGGTGGCAACACCGGGGAGCTGTTTTTT,CASGRGLAGGNTGELFF,TRBD2,NA,TRBJ2-2,TRBV12-5
TGTGCCGGAGACAGGGGGCCCCTCGGGGCTTTCTTT,CAGDRGPLGAFF,TRBD1,NA,TRBJ1-1,TRBV6-1
TGCGCCAGCAGCTTGGCCGGAGAGACCCAGTACTTC,CASSLAGETQYF,NA,few,TRBJ2-5,TRBV5-1
TGTGCCTTCCGAAGAGCAGATACGCAGTATTTT,CAFRRADTQYF,NA,NA,TRBJ2-3,TRBV7-2
TGTGCCAGCAGCGCTGGGACTAGGGGGGATCATGAGCAGTTCTTC,CASSAGTRGDHEQFF,TRBD2,NA,TRBJ2-1,TRBV14
TGTGCCAGCAGCAGCCGGGACAGGGGTACCTATGGCTACACCTTC,CASSSRDRGTYGYTF,TRBD1,few,TRBJ1-2,TRBV9
TGCAGTGCTAGAGTTCAGGGTGGCTACACCTTC,CSARVQGGYTF,NA,few,TRBJ1-2,TRBV20-1
TGTGCCAGCAGCGTAGGAGGGGCACTAAATTCACCCCTCCACTTT,CASSVGGALNSPLHF,NA,few,TRBJ1-6,TRBV9
TGTGCTAGCAGCTTAGGAACAGGGGAAGAGACCCAGTACTTC,CASSLGTGEETQYF,TRBD1,few,TRBJ2-5,TRBV7-7
TGTGCCAGCAGCGTAGGAATTATGGGAGCGTGGAATTCACCCCTCCACTTT,CASSVGIMGAWNSPLHF,NA,few,TRBJ1-6,TRBV9
TGTGCCAGCAGCTTACTAGTGGCAGATACGCAGTATTTT,CASSLLVADTQYF,NA,once,TRBJ2-3,TRBV7-9
TGTGCCTGGAGTGTAGAACAGAATCAGCCCCAGCATTTT,CAWSVEQNQPQHF,NA,NA,TRBJ1-5,TRBV30
TGTGCCAGCAGTTTAACTAGCGGGAAATACAATGAGCAGTTCTTC,CASSLTSGKYNEQFF,TRBD2,few,TRBJ2-1,TRBV6-5
TGTGCCTGGAGCGCCGGACACATTAACTATGGCTACACCTTC,CAWSAGHINYGYTF,NA,NA,TRBJ1-2,TRBV30
TGTGCCAGCAGCTTAGCGAGGGCGAGGGATGAGCAGTTCTTC,CASSLARARDEQFF,NA,few,TRBJ2-1,TRBV7-2
TGCGCCAGCAGCTCCCGGGACAGTTCCTACGAGCAGTACTTC,CASSSRDSSYEQYF,TRBD1,few,TRBJ2-7,TRBV5-1
TGTGCCAGCAGTCCATTCGACAGGACGAATCAGCCCCAGCATTTT,CASSPFDRTNQPQHF,NA,few,TRBJ1-5,TRBV28
TGTGCCAGCAGCGTAGTTGGAACTAGCGGGTACACAGATACGCAGTATTTT,CASSVVGTSGYTDTQYF,TRBD2,few,TRBJ2-3,TRBV9
TGTGCTGGAAAAGCCACCGGGGAGCTGTTTTTT,CAGKATGELFF,NA,few,TRBJ2-2,TRBV30
TGTGCCAGCAGCCCTCAAGACGGATGGAATCAGCCCCAGCATTTT,CASSPQDGWNQPQHF,NA,NA,TRBJ1-5,TRBV7-9
TGTGCCAGCAGCTTAGGAAACGGGGACACTGAAGCTTTCTTT,CASSLGNGDTEAFF,NA,few,TRBJ1-1,TRBV7-9